Listed here are 14 T cell receptor beta chains from one sample, sequenced in a study of blood T cell repertoires in COVID-19. Here immunoSEQ multiplex PCR was the method, and the copy in TCRdb shows in-frame clones only, minus some. The data hold 250,000 to 300,000 clones, with approximately 90% observed a single time. Sequences were obtained from peripheral blood. These receptors were obtained from a woman aged 25 to 45 with COVID-19, enrolled during active disease.

This chain joins TRBV5-4 and TRBJ2-2; 9 bases agree with TRBD1. Trimming cost V 2 bases and J 6 bases; bases outside gene matches: 8. The CDR3 is made up of 16 amino acids. Germline V lookup: CDR1 SGHNT, CDR2 YYREEE (reference sequence). CDR3 bases: TGTGCCAGCAGCTTAAAAACAACAGGGGGCCCCGGGGAGCTGTTTTTT. Its protein product is CASSLKTTGGPGELFF.

The gene calls are TRBV2 and TRBJ2-3, with TRBD1 matching 9 bases. This CDR3 is built from 14 residues. The germline V gene has CDR1 SNHLY and CDR2 FYNNEI. V lost 8 bases and J lost 4; bases outside the gene matches: 7. This chain's CDR3 is CASGRGQGPDTQYF. The DNA of the CDR3 is TGTGCCAGCGGGAGGGGACAGGGCCCAGATACGCAGTATTTT.

The V call is TRBV18, the J call TRBJ1-3; no clear D gene. Germline lookup yields CDR1 KGHSH and CDR2 LQKENI. Trimming took off 3 bases at V and 4 bases at J, with 13 bases between the two ends. This CDR3 spans 15 amino acids. The DNA for the CDR3 is TGTGCCAGCTCACCCCCCACGGGGTTCGGAAACACCATATATTTT. It encodes CASSPPTGFGNTIYF.

V is TRBV27 and J is TRBJ2-5, with TRBD1 matching 8 bases. The CDR3 is 15 residues long. V shed 7 bases, J shed 2 bases, and the junction held 9 bases outside the gene matches. Germline lookup yields CDR1 MNHEY and CDR2 SMNVEV (reference sequence). CDR3 loop: CASISRTGRQETQYF. The CDR3 DNA sequence: TGTGCCAGCATTTCCAGGACAGGGAGGCAAGAGACCCAGTACTTC.

This chain connects TRBV5-1 to TRBJ2-7; 10 bases fit TRBD2. Germline V gives CDR1 SGHRS, CDR2 YFSETQ. V shed 1 base and J 5 bases; nucleotides not matched to a gene: 6. CDR3 length: 15 residues. The CDR3 reads CASSLSPSGSNEQYF. In nucleotides, the CDR3 is TGCGCCAGCAGCTTGTCCCCTAGCGGGAGTAACGAGCAGTACTTC.

The chain recombines TRBV19 with TRBJ2-7; 8 nucleotides align to TRBD1. Trimming at V came to 3 bases and at J to 3 bases, leaving 4 bases not matched to a gene. Per germline, CDR1 LNHDA and CDR2 SQIVND (reference sequence). CDR3 length: 14 residues. This CDR3 is CASSMIGTGYEQYF. As DNA, the CDR3 is TGTGCCAGTAGTATGATCGGGACAGGCTACGAGCAGTACTTC.

The CDR3 reads CASRRGFSTNEKLFF. CDR3 nucleotide sequence: TGTGCCAGCAGGAGGGGGTTTTCAACTAATGAAAAACTGTTTTTT. The genes are TRBV28 and TRBJ1-4, with D tentatively TRBD1 (6 bases). The V end was cut by 6 bases, the J end by 0 bases, with 11 bases between. This CDR3 comprises 15 residues. Germline CDR1 and CDR2: MDHEN and SYDVKM.

This sequence joins TRBV30 and TRBJ1-2, with 7 bases fitting TRBD1. This CDR3 has 13 residues. V shed 3 bases, J shed 3 bases, and the junction held 4 bases outside the gene matches. Germline loops: CDR1 GTSNPN, CDR2 SVGIG (reference sequence). CDR3 DNA sequence: TGTGCCTGGAGCCCAGGACAGGACTATGGCTACACCTTC. Amino acid sequence: CAWSPGQDYGYTF. Together with reference TRBV30 and TRBJ1-2, the CDR3 gives the full variable domain: SQTIHQWPATLVQPVGSPLSLECTVEGTSNPNLYWYRQAAGRGLQLLFYSVGIGQISSEVPQNLSASRPQDRQFILSSKKLLLSDSGFYLCAWSPGQDYGYTFGSGTRLTVV.

This rearrangement joins TRBV7-3 to TRBJ2-1; weak D call: TRBD1 (6 bases). The V and J ends lost 1 base and 0 bases respectively, with 19 bases between them. Germline lookup yields CDR1 SGHTA and CDR2 FQGTGA. The CDR3 has 19 amino acids. DNA for the CDR3: TGTGCCAGCAGCTTAAATCCCGCAGGACAGCGATTCTCCTACAATGAGCAGTTCTTC. Amino acids: CASSLNPAGQRFSYNEQFF.

V usage is TRBV6-5 and J usage is TRBJ1-1, with 7 nucleotides matching TRBD1. J gave up 3 bases and V 0 bases, and 7 bases lay outside the gene matches. This CDR3 contains 16 residues. The germline gives CDR1 MNHEY, CDR2 SVGAGI. CDR3 loop: CASSYSGGEFHTEAFF. In DNA form, the CDR3 reads TGTGCCAGCAGTTACTCAGGGGGCGAGTTTCACACTGAAGCTTTCTTT.

The chain uses TRBV7-3 and TRBJ2-7; TRBD1 matches at 8 bases. This CDR3 spans 13 amino acids. The trim removed 5 bases at V and 6 bases at J, leaving 6 bases unmatched. The V gene's germline CDR1 is SGHTA and CDR2 FQGTGA. The CDR3 bases are TGTGCCAGCAGCCTCGGGACAGGCCTCGAGCAGTACTTC. Translation gives CASSLGTGLEQYF.

The chain couples TRBV15 to TRBJ2-2; 10 positions agree with TRBD1. The germline gives CDR1 LNHNV, CDR2 YYDKDF (reference sequence). This CDR3 has 20 amino acids. J gave up 3 bases and V 3 bases, and 16 bases lay outside the gene matches. The CDR3, as DNA: TGTGCCACCAGCAGCCCGTACCTACAACCCGGGACAGGGGACACCGGGGAGCTGTTTTTT. Translated, it gives CATSSPYLQPGTGDTGELFF.

CDR3 loop: CASSQGQDDYGYTF. The CDR3 DNA is TGCGCCAGCAGCCAAGGACAGGACGACTATGGCTACACCTTC. J is TRBJ1-2 and V is TRBV4-1, with TRBD1 as a possible D gene (6 bases). CDR3 size: 14 residues. Trimming shortened V by 1 base and J by 3 bases, and 9 bases separated the two germline ends. Germline V gene sequence: CDR1 MGHRA, CDR2 YSYEKL.

The chain is built from TRBV5-4 and TRBJ1-6, with D perhaps matching TRBD1 (5 bases). Germline CDR1 is SGHNT and CDR2 is YYREEE (reference sequence). Between the trimmed V and J ends, which lost 0 bases and 3 bases, there was a span of 7 bases. CDR3 length equals 15 residues. In DNA, the CDR3 is TGTGCCAGCAGCTTGGAAGGGGTCTATAATTCACCCCTCCACTTT. This sequence encodes CASSLEGVYNSPLHF.